The T cell receptor (beta chain) described here comes from a study of T-cell memory formation after mild COVID-19. Study summary: In these data, TCR clusters were largely donor specific.

CDR3 size: 15 residues. V shed 2 bases and J 6 bases; nucleotides not matched to a gene: 8. TCRdb recomputed calls from the 5' RACE reads with MiXCR, one row per CDR3 protein. The repertoire holds 350,000 or so distinct CDR3 sequences, with roughly 21% as singletons. This clonotype was observed a handful of times. The sample comprised PBMCs or a T cell subset sorted from them (not recorded which). The chain couples TRBV12-3 or TRBV12-4 to TRBJ2-3, with TRBD1 identical over 7 bases. This TCR was sampled from an adult woman who had mild COVID-19 (a few samples of this study predate the infection). Cell type and time point are not known. CDR3 nucleotide sequence: TGTGCCAGCAGTTTACCCGTCGGGACAGCCGATACGCAGTATTTT. Translated, it gives CASSLPVGTADTQYF.